These T cell receptor beta chains were read from a single sample in a study of T cells in Graves' hyperthyroidism and ophthalmopathy. TCRdb processed the multiplex PCR reads anew with MiXCR; each CDR3 protein has one entry. The repertoire holds around 600,000 distinct CDR3 sequences, with 11% to 15% as singletons. Sequencing was performed on blood. The receptors originated from a woman aged 18-29 years with Graves' ophthalmopathy. The conserved cysteine and the conserved F or W are not part of the CDR3 here.

j_call: TRBJ2-7
v_call: TRBV6-1
cdr3_aa: ASSRRRAGGREQY

j_call: TRBJ1-3
v_call: TRBV7-6
cdr3_aa: ASSTTGATGNTIY

j_call: TRBJ2-4
v_call: TRBV6-1
cdr3_aa: ASSERGGIKFWDPIAKNIQY

j_call: TRBJ1-1
v_call: TRBV7-2
cdr3_aa: ASSPVFANTEAF

j_call: TRBJ1-1
v_call: TRBV5-5
cdr3_aa: ASSEEPGLRAF

j_call: TRBJ1-2
v_call: TRBV24-1
cdr3_aa: TTSERGRVGDT

j_call: TRBJ2-7
v_call: TRBV20-1
cdr3_aa: SARGRDGATYYEQY

j_call: TRBJ1-3
v_call: TRBV20-1
cdr3_aa: SASPEWASGNTIY

j_call: TRBJ2-1
v_call: TRBV3-1
cdr3_aa: ASSRRTHYNEQF

j_call: TRBJ2-7
v_call: TRBV28
cdr3_aa: ASTRQGRYEQY

j_call: TRBJ1-2
v_call: TRBV2
cdr3_aa: ASSAGTGGSNYGYT

j_call: TRBJ2-7
v_call: TRBV5-1
cdr3_aa: ASRPTDSYEQY

j_call: TRBJ2-2
v_call: TRBV29-1
cdr3_aa: SVEDRPGELF

j_call: TRBJ2-7
v_call: TRBV25-1
cdr3_aa: ASSRGLAPRDYEQY

j_call: TRBJ2-3
v_call: TRBV28
cdr3_aa: ASNLGGGVGGTDTQY

j_call: TRBJ2-5
v_call: TRBV6-2/TRBV6-3
cdr3_aa: ASTRTGLETQY

j_call: TRBJ1-1
v_call: TRBV7-8
cdr3_aa: ASSFRRIMNTEAF

j_call: TRBJ2-7
v_call: TRBV19
cdr3_aa: ASSITSSYEQY

j_call: TRBJ2-5
v_call: TRBV5-1
cdr3_aa: ASSFNSYWGAGETQY

j_call: TRBJ2-7
v_call: TRBV30
cdr3_aa: AWSAGFYEQY

j_call: TRBJ2-7
v_call: TRBV18
cdr3_aa: VSSPQGIYEQY

j_call: TRBJ2-1
v_call: TRBV19
cdr3_aa: ASCPTLTSGRGTYNEQF

j_call: TRBJ2-3
v_call: TRBV20-1
cdr3_aa: SARDPTGRGTDTQY

j_call: TRBJ2-7
v_call: TRBV6-1
cdr3_aa: ASSTPLSYGVYEQY

j_call: TRBJ2-7
v_call: TRBV12-3/TRBV12-4
cdr3_aa: ASSIGGAPYEQY

j_call: TRBJ2-5
v_call: TRBV5-1
cdr3_aa: ASSPGTPGQETQY

j_call: TRBJ1-6
v_call: TRBV6-1
cdr3_aa: ASSYDAGNNSPLH

j_call: TRBJ2-1
v_call: TRBV5-5
cdr3_aa: ASSLDRLAGAFEQF

j_call: TRBJ1-2
v_call: TRBV20-1
cdr3_aa: SARDVSGTDGYT

j_call: TRBJ2-5
v_call: TRBV2
cdr3_aa: ASRATSGAQETQY

j_call: TRBJ1-3
v_call: TRBV28
cdr3_aa: ASSLTGSGNTIY

j_call: TRBJ2-3
v_call: TRBV9
cdr3_aa: ASSVDRGGFSDTQY

j_call: TRBJ1-5
v_call: TRBV30
cdr3_aa: AWSVVDQPQH

j_call: TRBJ2-3
v_call: TRBV28
cdr3_aa: ASSSGKWVTDTQY

j_call: TRBJ2-2
v_call: TRBV5-1
cdr3_aa: ASSVGGISGELF

j_call: TRBJ2-7
v_call: TRBV5-4
cdr3_aa: ASRAYGAGTGGGEQY

j_call: TRBJ1-2
v_call: TRBV12-3/TRBV12-4
cdr3_aa: ASSLEGVGGYT

j_call: TRBJ2-5
v_call: TRBV6-2/TRBV6-3
cdr3_aa: ASIPTGTSGQETQY

j_call: TRBJ2-2
v_call: TRBV6-1
cdr3_aa: ASSRTSGSSTGELF

j_call: TRBJ1-3
v_call: TRBV25-1
cdr3_aa: ASSEYGSGNTIY

j_call: TRBJ2-7
v_call: TRBV7-2
cdr3_aa: ASSLQLNSSYEQY

j_call: TRBJ1-6
v_call: TRBV28
cdr3_aa: ASTTGVSPLH

j_call: TRBJ2-7
v_call: TRBV7-2
cdr3_aa: ASSVTSGRFSYEQY

j_call: TRBJ1-2
v_call: TRBV19
cdr3_aa: ASSMGQLYGYT

j_call: TRBJ2-5
v_call: TRBV5-6
cdr3_aa: ASSFSGSGRLQETQY

j_call: TRBJ1-2
v_call: TRBV6-6
cdr3_aa: ASSYPPVGGNYGYT

j_call: TRBJ2-3
v_call: TRBV30
cdr3_aa: AWKRTGTYTDTQY

j_call: TRBJ2-1
v_call: TRBV5-1
cdr3_aa: ASSLADRAKNEQF

j_call: TRBJ2-1
v_call: TRBV12-5
cdr3_aa: ASGSGAIRDEQF

j_call: TRBJ1-1
v_call: TRBV6-1
cdr3_aa: ASTTMAATEAF

j_call: TRBJ2-4
v_call: TRBV28
cdr3_aa: ASSGSGRRGNIQY

j_call: TRBJ2-1
v_call: TRBV20-1
cdr3_aa: SARGASSKYNEQF

j_call: TRBJ1-6
v_call: TRBV3-1
cdr3_aa: ASSQPGITLLH